Listed here is a single TCR beta chain. The data were taken from a study of blood T cell repertoires in COVID-19. The repertoire was sequenced with immunoSEQ multiplex PCR; TCRdb's copy has only in-frame clones and lacks some. The sample includes 150,000 or so clones, around 89% of them seen just once. The junction had 17 bases not matched to a gene; V was cut back by 5 bases and J by 11 bases. Germline values: CDR1 GTSNPN, CDR2 SVGIG (reference sequence). The CDR3 consists of 15 residues. This sequence was found in a man between 18 and 35 years old with COVID-19, enrolled during active disease. Sequenced: peripheral blood. This chain joins TRBV30 and TRBJ1-1; 10 nucleotides line up with TRBD1. CDR3 in amino acids: CAWGHGGRTGGMAFF. The CDR3 DNA reads TGTGCCTGGGGTCACGGCGGCCGGACAGGGGGGATGGCTTTCTTT.